Presented here are 28 T cell receptor beta chains from one specimen sequenced in a study of human T cells and chemical hapten exposure. Regarding treatment: therapeutic diphenylcyclopropenone sensitization with weekly scalp DPC. Unique molecular identifiers were linked by the library to individual cDNA molecules. TCRdb reprocessed the reads with MiXCR, giving one entry per CDR3 protein. This table holds 680 or so distinct CDR3 sequences, 65% to 70% found once. The material was whole blood, obtained before DPC sensitization or 2, 6, or about 24 weeks after (not recorded which). The receptor set was obtained from an adult with alopecia areata. Some clones in this sample may be carry-over from other donors' samples. This table probably holds off-target reads from a library built for another chain.

The chain recombines TRBV5-4 with TRBJ1-6, with D perhaps TRBD1 (6 bases). CDR3 length: 14 residues. Germline V gives CDR1 SGHNT, CDR2 YYREEE (reference sequence). The germline V and J ends were trimmed by 5 bases and 7 bases, with 13 bases remaining between them. The CDR3 DNA is TGTGCCAGCAGTCACGGGACAACGAATTCACCCCTCCACTTT. This gives the protein CASSHGTTNSPLHF.

This clonotype was detected only a few times. The chain couples TRBV7-9 to TRBJ1-6, with 7 bases matching TRBD1. V lost 5 bases to trimming and J lost 6 bases; unmatched junction nucleotides: 10. The CDR3 covers 16 residues. Germline values: CDR1 SEHNR, CDR2 FQNEAQ (reference sequence). The CDR3 DNA reads as TGTGCCAGCAGCCGCCGGGACAGAGGATTTAATTCACCCCTCCACTTT. It yields the protein CASSRRDRGFNSPLHF.

V is TRBV7-9 and J is TRBJ2-1, with a possible D match to TRBD2 (5 bases). This CDR3 is 11 amino acids long. Per germline, CDR1 SEHNR and CDR2 FQNEAQ (reference sequence). Trimming removed 7 bases from V and 9 bases from J, with 10 bases in between. The CDR3 nucleotides read TGTGCCAGCACTAGCCCTAGTGAGCAGTTCTTC. This translates into CASTSPSEQFF.

This chain uses TRBV6-5 with TRBJ2-1; D is uncertain. V lost 2 bases and J lost 4, with 6 bases in between. This CDR3 spans 13 amino acids. CDR1 is MNHEY and CDR2 is SVGAGI in the germline V gene. The CDR3 here is CASSYGYYNEQFF. CDR3 DNA sequence: TGTGCCAGCAGTTACGGATATTACAATGAGCAGTTCTTC.

The rearrangement links TRBV19 to TRBJ1-4; no firm D call. The V end was cut by 3 bases, the J end by 2 bases, with 7 bases between. Germline V gives CDR1 LNHDA, CDR2 SQIVND (reference sequence). The CDR3 is 14 residues long. Here the CDR3 DNA reads TGTGCCAGTAGTATGAGCGATACTAATGAAAAACTGTTTTTT. Protein: CASSMSDTNEKLFF.

This chain connects TRBV6-2 or TRBV6-3 to TRBJ2-1; D is unclear. Trimming took 2 bases from V and 2 from J, leaving 7 bases between them. The V gene's germline CDR1 is MNHEY and CDR2 SVGEGT. The CDR3 loop spans 14 amino acids. The CDR3 DNA sequence: TGTGCCAGCAGTTACCCGGCAGCCTACAATGAGCAGTTCTTC. This sequence encodes CASSYPAAYNEQFF.

The V call is TRBV11-2, the J call TRBJ2-3; a possible D gene is TRBD2 (6 bases). Germline assignment: CDR1 SGHAT and CDR2 FQNNGV. The CDR3 extends over 15 amino acids. The germline V and J ends were trimmed by 2 bases and 6 bases, with 15 bases remaining between them. CDR3 bases: TGTGCCAGCAGCTTACGACTAGTGATCGCCGATACGCAGTATTTT. Protein: CASSLRLVIADTQYF.

This rearrangement joins TRBV7-2 to TRBJ2-5; D is ambiguous. CDR3 length: 14 residues. Germline lookup yields CDR1 SGHTA and CDR2 FQGNSA. V lost 2 bases and J lost 2, with 9 bases in between. CDR3 sequence reads: CASSLLELQETQYF. In DNA, the CDR3 is TGTGCCAGCAGCTTATTGGAGCTACAAGAGACCCAGTACTTC.

This clonotype was seen a handful of times. The chain joins TRBV6-2 or TRBV6-3 to TRBJ1-4, with D possibly being TRBD1 (5 bases). The ends were cut back, 8 bases at V and 10 bases at J, with 14 bases in the middle. Germline values: CDR1 MNHEY, CDR2 SVGEGT. The CDR3 sequence is 12 residues long. CDR3 amino acids: CASGGSYGKLFF. The CDR3 DNA reads TGTGCCAGCGGGGGTTCTTACGGAAAACTGTTTTTT.

The CDR3 nucleotides are TGCAGCGTTGAAGCGCAGGGGGGTAATGAGCAGTTCTTC. Its protein is CSVEAQGGNEQFF. The gene calls are TRBV29-1 and TRBJ2-1; weak D call: TRBD1 (7 bases). The germline CDR1 and CDR2 sequences are SQVTM and ANQGSEA. V gave up 1 base and J gave up 7 bases, with 11 bases separating them. CDR3 length: 13 amino acids.

In its sample, this clonotype was seen a few times. The chain recombines TRBV6-6 with TRBJ2-7, with TRBD2 matching over 9 bases. Germline V lookup: CDR1 MNHNY, CDR2 SVGAGI (reference sequence). J lost 3 bases, V lost 7 bases, and 7 bases had no gene match. This CDR3 contains 14 residues. The DNA for the CDR3 is TGTGCCAGCAACCCTAGCGGGATTTTCTACGAGCAGTACTTC. Its protein product is CASNPSGIFYEQYF.

The V gene is TRBV11-2, the J gene TRBJ2-2, with D hard to call. The CDR3 totals 12 residues. V dropped 3 bases and J dropped 7 bases, with 6 bases sitting between them. Germline V lookup: CDR1 SGHAT, CDR2 FQNNGV. DNA of the CDR3: TGTGCCAGCAGCTTTGAGTTCGGGGAGCTGTTTTTT. This translates into CASSFEFGELFF. The complete variable domain, with remaining parts taken from reference TRBV11-2 and TRBJ2-2, reads EAGVAQSPRYKIIEKRQSVAFWCNPISGHATLYWYQQILGQGPKLLIQFQNNGVVDDSQLPKDRFSAERLKGVDSTLKIQPAKLEDSAVYLCASSFEFGELFFGEGSRLTVL.

The chain employs TRBV18 and TRBJ1-1, with TRBD1 identical over 8 bases. CDR1 is KGHSH and CDR2 is LQKENI in the germline V gene. The CDR3 is 15 amino acids. With 3 bases clipped from V and 4 bases from J, the junction kept 7 bases outside the gene matches. The CDR3 spells CASSPLTGDLTEAFF. The CDR3 nucleotides read TGTGCCAGCTCACCCTTGACAGGGGACCTCACTGAAGCTTTCTTT.

The chain joins TRBV6-1 to TRBJ2-1; D remains ambiguous. From germline, CDR1 is MNHNS and CDR2 SASEGT. The CDR3 contains 13 residues. Between the trimmed V and J ends, which lost 6 bases and 7 bases, there was a span of 13 bases. The CDR3 DNA reads TGTGCCAGCAGGCCCGGTGTGGGAAATGAGCAGTTCTTC. Protein sequence: CASRPGVGNEQFF.

The CDR3 DNA sequence: TGTGCCAGCAGTTACTTGAAGACGGACGAGCAGTACTTC. This sequence encodes CASSYLKTDEQYF. The rearrangement links TRBV6-6 to TRBJ2-7; D uncertain. From germline, CDR1 is MNHNY and CDR2 SVGAGI (reference sequence). The CDR3 has 13 amino acids. The V end was cut by 1 base, the J end by 5 bases, with 9 bases between.

V usage is TRBV20-1 and J usage is TRBJ2-3, with 7 bases identical to TRBD1. This CDR3 comprises 17 residues. Germline V gives CDR1 DFQATT, CDR2 SNEGSKA (reference sequence). The CDR3 region is CSPRAGGTLASTDTQYF. In DNA, the CDR3 is TGCAGCCCCCGGGCAGGGGGAACCCTTGCTAGCACAGATACGCAGTATTTT.

The genes are TRBV18 and TRBJ2-1; D may be TRBD2 (5 bases). The CDR3 spans 12 residues. Deletions cut 4 bases from V and 9 bases from J, with 10 bases between. The germline V gene encodes CDR1 KGHSH and CDR2 LQKENI. The CDR3, as DNA: TGTGCCAGCTCACGAGGGTCCAGTGAGCAGTTCTTC. Translated, it gives CASSRGSSEQFF.

The gene calls are TRBV10-2 and TRBJ2-7, with 10 positions matching TRBD2. V lost 10 bases and J lost 2; bases outside the gene matches: 11. CDR1 is WSHSY, CDR2 SAAADI, per germline. CDR3 length: 15 amino acids. The CDR3, as DNA: TGCGCCACCCGACAACTAGCGGGGAGTACCTACGAGCAGTACTTC. It codes for CATRQLAGSTYEQYF.

The chain has TRBV7-9 and TRBJ2-6; D ambiguous. Trimming cost V 10 bases and J 0 bases, with 16 bases left between them. The CDR3 extends over 16 amino acids. Germline-derived CDR1 and CDR2 are SEHNR and FQNEAQ (reference sequence). For the CDR3, the DNA is TGTGCCACTCAAATGGACGGTACCTCTGGGGCCAACGTCCTGACTTTC. This codes for CATQMDGTSGANVLTF.

Here the CDR3 reads CASRAGTGNTGELFF. The CDR3 DNA sequence: TGTGCCAGCAGGGCCGGGACAGGGAACACCGGGGAGCTGTTTTTT. The chain has TRBV6-1 and TRBJ2-2; 8 bases align to TRBD1. The length of the CDR3 is 15 residues. The V gene end was trimmed by 6 bases and the J gene end by 1 base; junction bases not matched to a gene: 4. CDR1 is MNHNS and CDR2 is SASEGT in the germline V gene.

This clonotype appeared a few times. The chain recombines TRBV7-2 with TRBJ2-2, with TRBD1 matching over 7 bases. Per the germline V gene, CDR1 is SGHTA and CDR2 is FQGNSA. J gave up 3 bases and V 3 bases, and 4 bases lay outside the gene matches. The CDR3 sequence is 15 residues long. The CDR3 protein is CASSFSQGDTGELFF. The DNA for the CDR3 is TGTGCCAGCAGCTTCTCCCAGGGGGACACCGGGGAGCTGTTTTTT.

The chain employs TRBV6-2 or TRBV6-3 and TRBJ2-7; the D is unclear. CDR1 and CDR2 (germline): MNHEY, SVGEGT. V dropped 3 bases and J dropped 2 bases, with 8 bases sitting between them. This CDR3 has 13 residues. The CDR3 DNA sequence: TGTGCCAGCAGTTATGGACCCACCTACGAGCAGTACTTC. Amino acids: CASSYGPTYEQYF.

This clonotype has only a few counts. CDR3 sequence (DNA): TGTGCCAGCAGTATTCACTACGAGCAGTACTTC. This gives the protein CASSIHYEQYF. The J gene is TRBJ2-7, the V gene TRBV12-3 or TRBV12-4; D gene unclear. The CDR3 totals 11 residues. V shed 5 bases and J shed 3 bases, with 5 bases lying between them.

The gene calls are TRBV4-1 and TRBJ2-7; weak D call: TRBD2 (6 bases). V was cut by 3 bases and J by 0 bases, with 12 bases left in between. Germline-derived CDR1 and CDR2 are MGHRA and YSYEKL. The CDR3 totals 15 residues. The CDR3 sequence: CASSHGGADSYEQYF. The CDR3 bases are TGCGCCAGCAGCCATGGAGGGGCCGACTCCTACGAGCAGTACTTC.

This chain links TRBV28 with TRBJ2-5; maybe TRBD2 (6 bases). V gave up 4 bases and J gave up 3 bases, with 12 bases separating them. The V gene's germline CDR1 is MDHEN and CDR2 SYDVKM. The CDR3 runs to 14 residues. CDR3 sequence (DNA): TGTGCCAGCAGTTCTCGGGGGACCAAAGAGACCCAGTACTTC. Its protein product is CASSSRGTKETQYF.

This clonotype was counted between two and nine times. The chain is built from TRBV29-1 and TRBJ2-6, with D maybe TRBD1 (6 bases). Trimming stripped 4 bases from V and 3 bases from J, with 13 bases between. This CDR3 region has 15 residues. From germline, CDR1 is SQVTM and CDR2 ANQGSEA. CDR3 sequence: CSVGSRGDGANVLTF. The CDR3 DNA follows: TGCAGCGTTGGAAGCAGGGGAGATGGGGCCAACGTCCTGACTTTC.

The rearrangement uses TRBV6-5 and TRBJ2-3; D not certain. This CDR3 is 11 amino acids long. CDR1 and CDR2 from the germline V gene are MNHEY and SVGAGI. Trimming shortened V by 7 bases and J by 5 bases, and 7 bases separated the two germline ends. In DNA form, the CDR3 reads TGTGCCAGCAATCAAGGAGATACGCAGTATTTT. It yields the protein CASNQGDTQYF.

The J gene is TRBJ2-7, the V gene TRBV6-2 or TRBV6-3; D is unclear. The CDR3 is 16 residues long. Deletions cut 0 bases from V and 4 bases from J, with 16 bases between. In germline, CDR1 is MNHEY, CDR2 SVGEGT. CDR3 DNA sequence: TGTGCCAGCAGTTACTCTGCGGACCCCGGCGAATACGAGCAGTACTTC. Translation gives CASSYSADPGEYEQYF.